Given below is one TCR beta chain in context. Irradiated, violet-dye-labeled stimulator cells, some 200,000 in number, were plated with some 200,000 CFSE-labeled responder cells. CD3+CD4+ and CD3+CD8+ responders that were proliferating and CFSE-low were sorted post-reaction. These data belong to a study of graft-versus-host responses after intestinal transplantation. Whole-study context: Isolated intestinal, liver-intestinal, or multivisceral transplants were what recipients had. Tacrolimus plus steroids were given to all recipients for two to three years, preceded by anti-thymocyte globulin induction.

Findings and caveats of the study: Allografts from individuals with graft-donor T cell macrochimerism displayed high graft-versus-host to host-versus-graft clonal ratios.

Generated by immunoSEQ multiplex PCR, the TCRdb table keeps only in-frame clones and is missing some. The sample holds about 12,000 clones, roughly a third seen once. CDR1 is SQVTM and CDR2 is ANQGSEA in the germline V gene. The CDR3 spans 11 residues. Trimming cost V 6 bases and J 0 bases, with 6 bases left between them. This chain uses TRBV29-1 with TRBJ2-7; unclear D gene. This clonotype was obtained from a human patient who received an intestinal transplant. The sequences come from alloreactive CD8+ T cells from a mixed lymphocyte reaction culture, collected before intestinal transplant. The subset: CFSE-low proliferating T cells sorted from roughly 6-day pre-transplant mixed lymphocyte reaction (GvH or HvG direction). Here the CDR3 reads CSVLLSYEQYF. The DNA of the CDR3 is TGCAGCGTCCTCCTCTCCTACGAGCAGTACTTC.